This TCR beta chain derives from a study of T cells in narcolepsy. J lost 0 bases, V lost 1 base, and 7 bases had no gene match. CDR1 is LNHDA and CDR2 is SQIVND in the germline V gene (reference sequence). The CDR3 is 17 residues long. Clones were sequenced by immunoSEQ multiplex PCR, and TCRdb holds only the in-frame ones, with some missing. In the table there are roughly 34,000 clones, roughly four fifths of which are singletons. This clonotype was sampled from a human donor with narcolepsy. This sequence joins TRBV19 and TRBJ1-1; 8 positions agree with TRBD1. Sequencing used CD45RA- memory CD4+ T cells from PBMCs. The CDR3 coding sequence is TGTGCCAGTAGTATAGGAAGGACAGGGAGGATGAACACTGAAGCTTTCTTT. Translating gives CASSIGRTGRMNTEAFF.